This T cell receptor beta chain was retrieved from a study of T cell responses to AZD1222 COVID-19 vaccine. Assay used: immunoSEQ multiplex PCR; TCRdb lists only in-frame clones, some missing. The sample comprises 150,000 to 200,000 clones, around 90% of which are singletons, and approximately 1.8% rests with the top ten. Germline-derived CDR1 and CDR2 are SGHRS and YFSETQ. V lost 0 bases and J lost 7; bases outside the gene matches: 4. This CDR3 has 15 amino acids. This rearrangement joins TRBV5-1 to TRBJ1-4, with 9 bases that match TRBD1. Sequencing was performed on peripheral blood, taken on day 0 of AZD1222 vaccination. The sequence came from an adult in good health. The CDR3 loop is CASSLAQDRGEKLFF. The CDR3 DNA sequence: TGCGCCAGCAGCTTGGCCCAGGACAGGGGTGAAAAACTGTTTTTT.